A selection of T cell receptor beta chains follows, all from one sample in a study of blood T cell repertoires in COVID-19. Assay: immunoSEQ multiplex PCR; the TCRdb copy retains only in-frame clones and omits some. Of under 450,000 clones in the sample, 88% were seen once. Material: peripheral blood. The receptor source for this set is a woman aged 50 to 65 with COVID-19, enrolled during active disease. CDR3s include the opening cysteine and the closing phenylalanine or tryptophan. A D gene is named only where the DNA matches it firmly.

D gene: TRBD1; CDR3 length: 13; J gene: TRBJ2-7; V gene: TRBV2; CDR3 DNA: TGTGCCAGCAGTGACTCGGACAGGCTGGTGCAGTACTTC; CDR3 protein: CASSDSDRLVQYF
D gene: TRBD1; CDR3 length: 14; J gene: TRBJ2-7; V gene: TRBV5-5; CDR3 DNA: TGTGCCAGCAGCTTGGGAGGGACAGGCTACGAGCAGTACTTC; CDR3 protein: CASSLGGTGYEQYF
D gene: TRBD1; CDR3 length: 16; J gene: TRBJ2-2; V gene: TRBV18; CDR3 DNA: TGTGCCAGCTCGCCAACCCGGGACAGAACCTCGCGGGCGCTGTTTTTT; CDR3 protein: CASSPTRDRTSRALFF
D gene: TRBD2; CDR3 length: 15; J gene: TRBJ2-3; V gene: TRBV6-4; CDR3 DNA: TGTGCCAGCAGTGAGACTAGCGGACACACAGATACGCAGTATTTT; CDR3 protein: CASSETSGHTDTQYF
D gene: .; CDR3 length: 12; J gene: TRBJ2-7; V gene: TRBV21-1; CDR3 DNA: TGTGCCAACGACATGAGCTCCTACGAGCAGTACTTC; CDR3 protein: CANDMSSYEQYF
D gene: TRBD1; CDR3 length: 14; J gene: TRBJ1-2; V gene: TRBV19; CDR3 DNA: TGTGCCAGTAGCCGACAGGGGGGAGTCTATGGCTACACCTTC; CDR3 protein: CASSRQGGVYGYTF
D gene: TRBD1; CDR3 length: 18; J gene: TRBJ2-1; V gene: TRBV5-1; CDR3 DNA: TGCGCCAGCAGCTTGACGGCCAGAGACAGGGACTCCTACAATGAGCAGTTCTTC; CDR3 protein: CASSLTARDRDSYNEQFF
D gene: .; CDR3 length: 16; J gene: TRBJ1-3; V gene: TRBV5-1; CDR3 DNA: TGCGCCAGCAGCTTGGAAACTAACAGGGTTGGAAACACCATATATTTT; CDR3 protein: CASSLETNRVGNTIYF
D gene: TRBD1; CDR3 length: 14; J gene: TRBJ2-7; V gene: TRBV13; CDR3 DNA: TGTGCCAGCAGCCGGGGAGGACAGGGCTACGAGCAGTACTTC; CDR3 protein: CASSRGGQGYEQYF
D gene: .; CDR3 length: 16; J gene: TRBJ1-2; V gene: TRBV19; CDR3 DNA: TGTGCCAGTAGTATAGATTCGAACAGGAACTCCTATGGCTACACCTTC; CDR3 protein: CASSIDSNRNSYGYTF
D gene: TRBD1; CDR3 length: 15; J gene: TRBJ2-2; V gene: TRBV2; CDR3 DNA: TGTGCCAGCACCCAAGACAGGGGAGGTACCGGGGAGCTGTTTTTT; CDR3 protein: CASTQDRGGTGELFF
D gene: .; CDR3 length: 16; J gene: TRBJ1-3; V gene: TRBV7-2; CDR3 DNA: TGTGCCAGCAGCCTAGGGCAGGGGATTTGGGGAGACACCATATATTTT; CDR3 protein: CASSLGQGIWGDTIYF
D gene: .; CDR3 length: 11; J gene: TRBJ2-5; V gene: TRBV2; CDR3 DNA: TGTGCCAGCAGTGACCCGGGGGCCCAGTACTTC; CDR3 protein: CASSDPGAQYF
D gene: TRBD1; CDR3 length: 18; J gene: TRBJ2-2; V gene: TRBV10-3; CDR3 DNA: TGTGCCATCAGCCTCTGGGCACAGGGGGCTATCGGCACCGGGGAGCTGTTTTTT; CDR3 protein: CAISLWAQGAIGTGELFF